This entry lists 21 T cell receptor beta chains sequenced from one sample in a study of blood T cell repertoires in COVID-19. Assay used: immunoSEQ multiplex PCR; TCRdb lists only in-frame clones, some missing. This sample has approximately 440,000 clones, with approximately 90% found just once. The specimen sequenced was peripheral blood. These receptors were collected from a woman aged 45-59 years with COVID-19, enrolled during active disease.

The J gene is TRBJ2-3, the V gene TRBV10-3; 8 bases are a match to TRBD1. Germline V gives CDR1 ENHRY, CDR2 SYGVKD. V trimming: 3 bases; J trimming: 5 bases; junction bases outside the gene matches: 4. This CDR3 is built from 14 residues. This chain's CDR3 is CAISDRGPIDTQYF. In DNA, the CDR3 is TGTGCCATCAGTGACAGGGGGCCGATAGATACGCAGTATTTT.

This clone came up once. This chain uses TRBV2 with TRBJ1-5, with D uncertain. Germline V CDR1 and CDR2: SNHLY, FYNNEI. The CDR3 has 14 amino acids. V shed 3 bases and J shed 5 bases, with 11 bases lying between them. The CDR3 protein is CASSDIRNYQPQHF. The CDR3 nucleotides are TGTGCCAGCAGTGATATCAGGAATTATCAGCCCCAGCATTTT.

CDR3: CASSESGGRKQYF. In nucleotides, the CDR3 is TGTGCCAGCAGTGAAAGCGGGGGGCGGAAGCAGTACTTC. The chain joins TRBV6-1 to TRBJ2-7; 9 bases agree with TRBD2. CDR1 is MNHNS and CDR2 is SASEGT in the germline V gene. The CDR3 covers 13 residues. Trimming removed 2 bases from V and 8 bases from J; junction bases left unmatched: 4.

The chain employs TRBV11-2 and TRBJ2-7; D possibly corresponds to TRBD1 (5 bases). There are 14 residues in the CDR3. V was shortened by 5 bases and J by 3 bases, with 14 bases between the two germline ends. Germline CDR1 is SGHAT and CDR2 is FQNNGV. Written as DNA, the CDR3 is TGTGCCAGCAGCCCCCCAGGGTTTCTCTACGAGCAGTACTTC. This codes for CASSPPGFLYEQYF.

The chain couples TRBV6-5 to TRBJ1-2, with D unclear. Trimming removed 3 bases at V and 0 bases at J, with 8 bases between. The CDR3 totals 14 residues. The V gene's germline CDR1 is MNHEY and CDR2 SVGAGI. CDR3 loop: CASSYSPANYGYTF. The CDR3 coding sequence is TGTGCCAGCAGTTATAGCCCGGCTAACTATGGCTACACCTTC.

The chain carries TRBV4-1 and TRBJ1-5; D is unresolved. V lost 1 base and J lost 3, with 10 bases in between. In germline, CDR1 is MGHRA, CDR2 YSYEKL. The CDR3 sequence is 15 residues long. CDR3: CASSQGSGANQPQHF. The CDR3 nucleotides are TGCGCCAGCAGCCAAGGGTCGGGTGCCAATCAGCCCCAGCATTTT.

The chain uses TRBV6-2 or TRBV6-3 and TRBJ2-7; 7 nucleotides agree with TRBD1. The CDR3 covers 15 residues. V lost 5 bases and J lost 0; bases outside the gene matches: 7. The germline V gene encodes CDR1 MNHEY and CDR2 SVGEGT. The CDR3 sequence: CASSPRQGSSYEQYF. DNA for the CDR3: TGTGCCAGCAGTCCCCGACAGGGAAGCTCCTACGAGCAGTACTTC.

A few counts support this clone. The chain recombines TRBV11-2 with TRBJ1-2; D possibly corresponds to TRBD1 (5 bases). The length of the CDR3 is 14 residues. Germline CDR1 SGHAT, CDR2 FQNNGV. Between the trimmed V and J ends, which lost 5 bases and 3 bases, there was a span of 13 bases. The CDR3 sequence: CASSPSGGDYGYTF. CDR3 DNA sequence: TGTGCCAGCAGCCCGTCGGGGGGGGACTATGGCTACACCTTC.

This chain connects TRBV2 to TRBJ1-4; D may be TRBD1 (5 bases). Trimming removed 6 bases at V and 8 bases at J, with 16 bases between. CDR1 and CDR2 (germline): SNHLY, FYNNEI. This CDR3 region has 14 residues. CDR3 nucleotides: TGTGCCAGCAGGCCTGGAGGGGTAGGGGAAAAACTGTTTTTT. Its protein is CASRPGGVGEKLFF.

V is TRBV11-2 and J is TRBJ2-3, with D unresolved. Germline V gene lookup returns CDR1 SGHAT and CDR2 FQNNGV. With 4 bases removed from V and 6 bases from J, the gap between germline ends came to 5 bases. The CDR3 has 11 residues. CDR3 in DNA: TGTGCCAGCAGCTCCGGGGATACGCAGTATTTT. Translating gives CASSSGDTQYF. The full variable domain, completed using reference TRBV11-2 and TRBJ2-3, is EAGVAQSPRYKIIEKRQSVAFWCNPISGHATLYWYQQILGQGPKLLIQFQNNGVVDDSQLPKDRFSAERLKGVDSTLKIQPAKLEDSAVYLCASSSGDTQYFGPGTRLTVL.

The genes are TRBV28 and TRBJ1-5, with 8 bases matching TRBD1. V shed 10 bases and J 8 bases; nucleotides not matched to a gene: 16. CDR1 and CDR2 from the germline V gene are MDHEN and SYDVKM. CDR3 length: 15 residues. CDR3 in amino acids: CATTNSGQGGKPQHF. DNA for the CDR3: TGTGCCACCACCAATTCTGGACAGGGCGGTAAGCCCCAGCATTTT.

The chain couples TRBV28 to TRBJ2-3; the match to TRBD2 covers 11 bases. Germline CDR1 reads MDHEN; CDR2 reads SYDVKM. This CDR3 comprises 19 residues. The V gene end was trimmed by 5 bases and the J gene end by 2 bases; junction bases not matched to a gene: 15. This CDR3 is CASSPTRTSGRFYTDTQYF. DNA for the CDR3: TGTGCCAGCAGTCCTACAAGGACTAGCGGGCGGTTCTACACAGATACGCAGTATTTT.

The chain is built from TRBV29-1 and TRBJ2-3; perhaps TRBD2 as D (6 bases). V was shortened by 8 bases and J by 2 bases, with 14 bases between the two germline ends. Germline V lookup: CDR1 SQVTM, CDR2 ANQGSEA. The CDR3 consists of 13 residues. CDR3 coding DNA: TGCAGCCCCCGGCGGGAAGACACAGATACGCAGTATTTT. It codes for CSPRREDTDTQYF.

The chain employs TRBV6-2 or TRBV6-3 and TRBJ2-7; D is ambiguous. Germline assignment: CDR1 MNHEY and CDR2 SVGEGT. The length of the CDR3 is 11 residues. V lost 0 bases and J lost 6, with 3 bases in between. The DNA for the CDR3 is TGTGCCAGCAGTTACTCGAGCGAGCAGTACTTC. This codes for CASSYSSEQYF.

The rearrangement links TRBV21-1 to TRBJ2-5; the table's D call, TRBD1, was not checked against the DNA. TRBV21-1 is shown as a pseudogene. The CDR3 has 13 amino acids. The CDR3 sequence: CASSTQGLETQYF. CDR3 nucleotides: TGTGCCAGCAGCACACAGGGGTTGGAGACCCAGTACTTC.

A single count supports this clone. This chain connects TRBV9 to TRBJ2-2; tentative D call: TRBD2 (5 bases). This CDR3 region has 16 residues. V lost 2 bases, J lost 6 bases, and 17 bases lay in between. Germline CDR1 is SGDLS and CDR2 is YYNGEE. Here the CDR3 reads CASSVRAPPRAGELFF. The CDR3, as DNA: TGTGCCAGCAGCGTCCGGGCCCCGCCGAGGGCCGGGGAGCTGTTTTTT.

This chain links TRBV27 with TRBJ1-5, with 12 bases that match TRBD1. Trimming cost V 4 bases and J 1 base; bases outside gene matches: 5. The CDR3 runs to 17 residues. Germline-derived CDR1 and CDR2 are MNHEY and SMNVEV (reference sequence). The CDR3, as DNA: TGTGCCAGCAGTTCCGGGACAGGGGGCGCGAGCAATCAGCCCCAGCATTTT. Protein sequence: CASSSGTGGASNQPQHF.

The V and J genes are TRBV12-3 or TRBV12-4 and TRBJ2-7, with TRBD2 matching over 10 bases. The CDR3 totals 13 residues. The V gene end was trimmed by 3 bases and the J gene end by 6 bases; junction bases not matched to a gene: 2. The CDR3 here is CASSLGTSAEQYF. In nucleotides, the CDR3 is TGTGCCAGCAGTTTGGGGACTAGCGCCGAGCAGTACTTC.

The chain joins TRBV5-7 to TRBJ1-5; D gene uncertain. TRBV5-7 is reported as an ORF; its role is uncertain. Trimming cost V 6 bases and J 6 bases, with 13 bases left between them. The CDR3 has 13 residues. The CDR3 coding sequence is TGTGCCAGCAACCTTACGGGGATTCAGCCCCAGCATTTT. Translated, it gives CASNLTGIQPQHF.

This clone was observed once. The chain is built from TRBV10-1 and TRBJ1-1; D gene unclear. This CDR3 region has 13 residues. CDR1 is WNHNN, CDR2 SYGVQD, per germline (reference sequence). The ends were cut back, 8 bases at V and 1 base at J, with 11 bases in the middle. CDR3: CASRKGENTEAFF. In DNA, the CDR3 is TGCGCCAGCCGGAAAGGAGAGAACACTGAAGCTTTCTTT.

This clone was seen a few times. The rearrangement uses TRBV2 and TRBJ1-6; 8 positions agree with TRBD1. This CDR3 contains 13 residues. CDR1 SNHLY and CDR2 FYNNEI come from the germline V gene. Losses at the gene ends were 3 bases for V and 10 bases for J; bases not matched to a gene: 2. CDR3 nucleotides: TGTGCCAGCAGTGATCAGGGGGCCTCACCCCTCCACTTT. Translation: CASSDQGASPLHF.